Included here is one TCR beta chain sequence, with context. Its antigen is as yet unknown. Next came a second PCR, run for about 6 to 12 cycles, which used a sample-barcoded 5' primer along with a J-beta primer mix. Every cDNA was tagged by a template-switch adaptor with 12 random nucleotides. TCRdb used MiXCR to reprocess the 5' RACE reads, holding one entry per CDR3 protein. The sample shows 650,000 to 800,000 distinct CDR3 sequences, over 40% of them seen only once. The entry originates in a study of blood T cells in healthy people across ages. Regarding the study as a whole: Long-lived and aged donors differed, with more naive CD4+ cells and higher diversity in the long-lived.

They isolated at least 6.5 million PBMCs from each sample. The CDR3 totals 14 residues. Trimming took 5 bases from V and 15 from J; bases not matched to a gene: 8. Germline V gene lookup returns CDR1 LGHDT and CDR2 YNNKEL (reference sequence). The sample was blood. This sequence originates from a woman older than 75 in good health. The chain employs TRBV3-1 and TRBJ2-1; 15 bases align to TRBD2. CDR3 in amino acids: CASSYGTSGGTRFF. CDR3 coding DNA: TGTGCCAGCAGCTACGGGACTAGCGGGGGGACGCGGTTCTTC.